Each of the 22 T cell receptor beta chains below was sequenced from the same sample in a study of shared clonotypes between healthy human individuals. Sequenced by immunoSEQ multiplex PCR; TCRdb stores in-frame clones only, minus some. The repertoire holds around 550,000 clones, with approximately 95% as singletons. Naivety among CD8 cells was defined by CD45RO negativity and positive CCR7 selection, thereby excluding terminally differentiated effector memory CD45RA+ cells. Sequenced material: naive CD8+ T cells sorted from blood. The receptors were sampled from a woman aged 25 to 45 in good health.

This clone turned up a few times. The chain has TRBV27 and TRBJ2-2; TRBD1 matches at 9 bases. The CDR3 runs 14 residues. The ends lost 4 bases at V and 4 bases at J; junction bases unmatched: 1. Looked up from germline, CDR1 is MNHEY and CDR2 is SMNVEV (reference sequence). DNA of the CDR3: TGTGCCAGCAGTTCGGGACAGGGCACCGGGGAGCTGTTTTTT. This sequence encodes CASSSGQGTGELFF.

J is TRBJ2-2 and V is TRBV21-1; TRBD2 is the table's D call and was not checked against the DNA. TRBV21-1 is termed a pseudogene. CDR3 length: 14 residues. The chain's CDR3 is CASSKAAGTGELFF. DNA of the CDR3: TGTGCCAGCAGCAAAGCAGCGGGGACCGGGGAGCTGTTTTTT.

This clone appeared a single time. The chain employs TRBV19 and TRBJ2-1; maybe TRBD2 (6 bases). In germline, CDR1 is LNHDA, CDR2 SQIVND (reference sequence). The CDR3 contains 13 residues. V lost 7 bases and J lost 4, with 11 bases in between. CDR3 DNA: TGTGCCAGTACGGCGCGGGAATACAATGAGCAGTTCTTC. It translates to CASTAREYNEQFF.

The J gene is TRBJ2-1, the V gene TRBV7-9; 8 nucleotides align to TRBD2. Unmatched junction bases numbered 13, after V lost 4 bases and J lost 8 bases. CDR3 length equals 16 residues. CDR1 is SEHNR and CDR2 is FQNEAQ in the germline V gene (reference sequence). This CDR3 reads CASSSNLGLGGDEQFF. The CDR3 nucleotides read TGTGCCAGCAGCTCGAACCTGGGACTAGGTGGCGATGAGCAGTTCTTC.

The V gene is TRBV30, the J gene TRBJ2-5; 8 bases line up with TRBD1. This CDR3 region has 15 residues. CDR1 and CDR2 from the germline V gene are GTSNPN and SVGIG (reference sequence). V was clipped by 1 base and J by 2 bases; unmatched bases: 6. Here the CDR3 DNA reads TGTGCCTGGAGTGCCGGGACAGGAACTCAAGAGACCCAGTACTTC. Amino acids: CAWSAGTGTQETQYF. Filled out from reference TRBV30 and TRBJ2-5, the complete variable domain reads SQTIHQWPATLVQPVGSPLSLECTVEGTSNPNLYWYRQAAGRGLQLLFYSVGIGQISSEVPQNLSASRPQDRQFILSSKKLLLSDSGFYLCAWSAGTGTQETQYFGPGTRLLVL.

V is TRBV5-1 and J is TRBJ1-2; TRBD1 is a possible D gene (6 bases). The CDR3 length is 16 residues. Germline V gene sequence: CDR1 SGHRS, CDR2 YFSETQ. The germline V and J ends were trimmed by 4 bases and 5 bases, with 21 bases remaining between them. This chain's CDR3 is CASSLNRGGSTYGYTF. The CDR3 DNA reads TGCGCCAGCAGCCTAAATCGAGGGGGTTCGACGTATGGCTACACCTTC.

In nucleotides, the CDR3 is TGTGCCAGCAGTGATACGGGGACGGACTATGGCTACACCTTC. Its translation: CASSDTGTDYGYTF. The chain uses TRBV2 and TRBJ1-2, with a possible D match to TRBD1 (5 bases). Germline CDR1 and CDR2: SNHLY and FYNNEI. The length of the CDR3 is 14 residues. Trimming pared 3 bases from V and 3 bases from J, leaving 11 bases between. The whole variable domain, remainder taken from reference TRBV2 and TRBJ1-2, is EPEVTQTPSHQVTQMGQEVILRCVPISNHLYFYWYRQILGQKVEFLVSFYNNEISEKSEIFDDQFSVERPDGSNFTLKIRSTKLEDSAMYFCASSDTGTDYGYTFGSGTRLTVV.

A note on this clone: Other DNA sequences from this sample encode an identical CDR3 as well. V usage is TRBV27 and J usage is TRBJ2-1, with 10 bases fitting TRBD2. Germline loops: CDR1 MNHEY, CDR2 SMNVEV (reference sequence). The V gene end was trimmed by 3 bases and the J gene end by 6 bases; junction bases not matched to a gene: 2. CDR3 size: 14 residues. The CDR3 loop reads CASSFGTSVNEQFF. In DNA, the CDR3 is TGTGCCAGCAGTTTCGGGACTAGCGTCAATGAGCAGTTCTTC.

The V call is TRBV7-9, the J call TRBJ2-7; D possibly uses TRBD1 or TRBD2 (6 bases each). The V gene's germline CDR1 is SEHNR and CDR2 FQNEAQ (reference sequence). This CDR3 contains 15 residues. V was trimmed by 4 bases and J by 1 base, leaving 14 bases between them. CDR3 residues: CASSSEEGVSYEQYF. For the CDR3, the DNA is TGTGCCAGCAGCTCAGAGGAGGGGGTGTCCTACGAGCAGTACTTC.

The chain joins TRBV27 to TRBJ1-2, with unresolved D. The CDR3 runs to 13 residues. In germline, CDR1 is MNHEY, CDR2 SMNVEV (reference sequence). V lost 6 bases to trimming and J lost 3 bases, with 11 bases between them. In DNA form, the CDR3 reads TGTGCCAGCAGGGCCGGGGATCACTATGGCTACACCTTC. Translating gives CASRAGDHYGYTF.

V gene TRBV5-1 combines with J gene TRBJ2-1, with 14 bases aligning to TRBD2. V lost 4 bases and J lost 7; bases outside the gene matches: 16. The germline gives CDR1 SGHRS, CDR2 YFSETQ. This CDR3 spans 19 amino acids. CDR3 region: CASSVRDWGLAGVGNEQFF. The CDR3 region has the DNA TGCGCCAGCAGCGTTCGGGATTGGGGACTAGCGGGAGTCGGGAATGAGCAGTTCTTC.

CDR3 amino acids: CAGAEGATYEQYF. The CDR3 region has the DNA TGTGCCGGCGCCGAGGGGGCCACCTACGAGCAGTACTTC. The chain joins TRBV2 to TRBJ2-5; 7 bases match TRBD1. The J call is in doubt because the DNA end fits TRBJ2-7 better. Per the germline V gene, CDR1 is SNHLY and CDR2 is FYNNEI. The CDR3 runs to 13 residues.

This sequence joins TRBV19 and TRBJ2-1; TRBD1 is a possible D gene (6 bases). Germline CDR1 is LNHDA and CDR2 is SQIVND (reference sequence). The CDR3 is 14 residues long. V lost 4 bases to trimming and J lost 5 bases, with 12 bases between them. The CDR3: CASSNEYRDNEQFF. The CDR3 DNA reads TGTGCCAGTAGTAACGAGTACAGGGACAATGAGCAGTTCTTC. Filled out from reference TRBV19 and TRBJ2-1, the complete variable domain reads DGGITQSPKYLFRKEGQNVTLSCEQNLNHDAMYWYRQDPGQGLRLIYYSQIVNDFQKGDIAEGYSVSREKKESFPLTVTSAQKNPTAFYLCASSNEYRDNEQFFGPGTRLTVL.

Details on this clone: Other DNA sequences within the sample encode an identical CDR3. The rearrangement links TRBV5-4 to TRBJ2-7; 8 bases are a match to TRBD1. With 4 bases clipped from V and 3 bases from J, the junction kept 3 bases outside the gene matches. Germline CDR1 SGHNT, CDR2 YYREEE (reference sequence). The CDR3 runs to 13 residues. DNA of the CDR3: TGTGCCAGCAGCCTGGACAGGGACTACGAGCAGTACTTC. Translated: CASSLDRDYEQYF.

This sequence joins TRBV28 and TRBJ2-7; tentatively, D is TRBD2 (6 bases). Trimming cost V 6 bases and J 5 bases, with 14 bases left between them. This CDR3 is 13 amino acids long. Germline V CDR1 and CDR2: MDHEN, SYDVKM. CDR3 amino acids: CASRKTRFDEQYF. For the CDR3, the DNA is TGTGCCAGCAGAAAGACTAGGTTCGACGAGCAGTACTTC.

CDR3 nucleotides: TGTGCCAGCAGTTGGTATGGGGGAGGAGGCCAAGAGACCCAGTACTTC. Amino acids: CASSWYGGGGQETQYF. This chain links TRBV27 with TRBJ2-5; D is perhaps TRBD2 (6 bases). With 4 bases removed from V and 1 base from J, the gap between germline ends came to 16 bases. This CDR3 is built from 16 residues. Germline CDR1 and CDR2: MNHEY and SMNVEV (reference sequence).

This chain connects TRBV5-8 to TRBJ1-5; D gene unclear. This CDR3 has 15 amino acids. Looked up from germline, CDR1 is SGHTS and CDR2 is YDEGEE. V lost 0 bases and J lost 2, with 9 bases in between. The CDR3 DNA sequence: TGTGCCAGCAGCTTGGCGCCAAGTCGCAATCAGCCCCAGCATTTT. Its protein product is CASSLAPSRNQPQHF.

The rearrangement joins TRBV19 to TRBJ2-2; 9 bases are a match to TRBD2. This CDR3 spans 18 amino acids. CDR1 is LNHDA, CDR2 SQIVND, per germline (reference sequence). V lost 6 bases to trimming and J lost 0 bases; unmatched junction nucleotides: 11. The CDR3 here is CASRPLLAGPPNTGELFF. Here the CDR3 DNA reads TGTGCCAGTAGGCCCCTACTAGCGGGCCCACCGAACACCGGGGAGCTGTTTTTT.

The CDR3: CASSWGTDRDEQYF. The CDR3 region has the DNA TGTGCCAGTAGTTGGGGTACGGACAGGGACGAGCAGTACTTC. This chain uses TRBV19 with TRBJ2-7; 8 bases align to TRBD1. The V gene end was trimmed by 5 bases and the J gene end by 5 bases; junction bases not matched to a gene: 8. CDR3 length: 14 residues. Germline-derived CDR1 and CDR2 are LNHDA and SQIVND (reference sequence).

The V call is TRBV6-5, the J call TRBJ2-7; TRBD2 agrees at 8 bases. Trimming cost V 5 bases and J 3 bases; bases outside gene matches: 9. In germline, CDR1 is MNHEY, CDR2 SVGAGI. The CDR3 runs to 15 residues. Here the CDR3 DNA reads TGTGCCAGCAGTCATCCCCGGGGGGGGAACTACGAGCAGTACTTC. It specifies CASSHPRGGNYEQYF.

The chain joins TRBV19 to TRBJ2-5; no clear D. The J call may not be correct, given that the DNA end is closer to TRBJ2-7. The CDR3 totals 15 residues. Germline-derived CDR1 and CDR2 are LNHDA and SQIVND (reference sequence). The chain's CDR3 is CASSIGHSLLIEQYF. In DNA form, the CDR3 reads TGTGCCAGTAGTATAGGCCACTCCTTGCTCATCGAGCAGTACTTC.

This chain uses TRBV29-1 with TRBJ2-1, with a possible D match to TRBD2 (6 bases). V was clipped by 6 bases and J by 7 bases, with 10 bases between them. This CDR3 is 11 amino acids long. CDR1 is SQVTM and CDR2 is ANQGSEA in the germline V gene. As DNA, the CDR3 is TGCAGCGTCATGACTAGAAATGAGCAGTTCTTC. It is translated as CSVMTRNEQFF.